This T cell receptor beta chain was identified during a study of T cell responses to AZD1222 COVID-19 vaccine. Study-wide points: Mostly white British, mostly female donors; authors suggested clonal diversity may be underestimated.

In germline, CDR1 is SGHRS, CDR2 YFSETQ. CDR3 length: 16 residues. Trimming cost V 2 bases and J 5 bases, with 19 bases left between them. The repertoire was sequenced with immunoSEQ multiplex PCR; TCRdb's copy has only in-frame clones and lacks some. The sample consists of over 150,000 clones, more than 80% of them appearing once. To note about this clone: Antigen unknown.

The source is an adult in good health. The V and J genes are TRBV5-1 and TRBJ1-2, with a weak D call TRBD1 (5 bases). Specimen: peripheral blood, collected on day 0 of AZD1222 vaccination. CDR3 DNA sequence: TGCGCCAGCAGCTTAGAGACAGCTCCTAGCCTATATGGCTACACCTTC. This translates into CASSLETAPSLYGYTF.